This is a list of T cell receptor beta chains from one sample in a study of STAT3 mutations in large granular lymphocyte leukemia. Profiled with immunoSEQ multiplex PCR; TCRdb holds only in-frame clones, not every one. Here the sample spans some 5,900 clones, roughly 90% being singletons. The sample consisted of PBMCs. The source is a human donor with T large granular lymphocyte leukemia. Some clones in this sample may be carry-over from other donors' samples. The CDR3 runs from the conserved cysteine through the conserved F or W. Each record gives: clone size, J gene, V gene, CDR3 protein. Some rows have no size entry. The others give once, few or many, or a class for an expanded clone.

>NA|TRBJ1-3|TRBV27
CASSLSGVHSGNTIYF
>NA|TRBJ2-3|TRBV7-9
CASTSWGLAGDTQYF
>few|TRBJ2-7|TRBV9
CASSPRMTGAGGEQYF
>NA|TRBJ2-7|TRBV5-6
CASSLLSPNHYEQYF
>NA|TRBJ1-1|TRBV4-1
CASSSRVEAFF
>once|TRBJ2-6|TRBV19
CASSISVLGGANVLTF
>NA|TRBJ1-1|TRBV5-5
CASSLGYRDGKNTEAFF
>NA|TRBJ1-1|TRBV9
CASSVGQGNTEAFF
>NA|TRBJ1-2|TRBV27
CASSFTGTGGYTF
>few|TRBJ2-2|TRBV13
CASSSSTLNTGELFF
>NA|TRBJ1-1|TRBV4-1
CASSQGPAPTEAFF
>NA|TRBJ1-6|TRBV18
CASSPPGQVNSPLHF
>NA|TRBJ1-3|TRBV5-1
CASSLRQGLSGNTIYF
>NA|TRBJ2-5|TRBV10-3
CAIRASGSQETQYF
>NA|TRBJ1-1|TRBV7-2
CASSLAGGNTEAFF
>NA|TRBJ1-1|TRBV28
CASSPRRDRGQAFF
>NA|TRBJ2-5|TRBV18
CASSRGLSEPETQYF
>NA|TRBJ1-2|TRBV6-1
CASSEGVFGYTF
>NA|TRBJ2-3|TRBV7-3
CASSPRRAGDTDTQYF
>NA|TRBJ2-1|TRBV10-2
CASSDVGTGPVNEQFF
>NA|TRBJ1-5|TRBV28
CASSLDGSNQPQHF
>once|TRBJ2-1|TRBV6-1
CASRGLRSSYNEQFF
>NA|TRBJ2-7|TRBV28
CASSSSDNSYEQYF
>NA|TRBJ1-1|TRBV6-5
CASSYGTGWSTEAFF
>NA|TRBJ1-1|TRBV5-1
CASGLQGGATEAFF
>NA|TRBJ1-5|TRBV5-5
CASSPSGTSNQPQHF
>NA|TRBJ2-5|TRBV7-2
CASSSQETQYF
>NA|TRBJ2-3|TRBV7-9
CASSSTRPSTDTQYF
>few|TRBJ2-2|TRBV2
CASLAGGGELFF
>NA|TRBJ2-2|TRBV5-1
CASSLDGVTGELFF
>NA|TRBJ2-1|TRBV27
CASSSDGTVLNEQFF
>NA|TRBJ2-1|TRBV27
CASSPLTSGRREFF
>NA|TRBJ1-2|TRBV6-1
CASQRLFLQGYGYTF
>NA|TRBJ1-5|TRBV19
CASSIWGQPQHF
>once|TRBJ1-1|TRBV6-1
CASSGRGATEAFF
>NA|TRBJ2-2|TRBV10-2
CASRQVRATNTGELFF
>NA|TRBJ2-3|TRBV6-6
CASSYSFRGRVNTQYF
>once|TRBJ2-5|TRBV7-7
CASSLAPVGPPPQYF
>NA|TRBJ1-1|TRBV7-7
CASSPQINTEAFF
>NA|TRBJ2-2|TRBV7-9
CASSALGTANTGELFF
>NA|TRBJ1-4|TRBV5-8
CASSFGRGHEKLFF
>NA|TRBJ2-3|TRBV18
CASSMDLTSTDTQYF
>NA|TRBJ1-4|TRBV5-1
CASSFTYQGGGEKLFF
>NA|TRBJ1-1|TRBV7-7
CASSPQGSTEAFF
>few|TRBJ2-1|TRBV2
CASSRLEVNEQFF
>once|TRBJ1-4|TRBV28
CASSFRDSNEKLFF
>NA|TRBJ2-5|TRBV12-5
CASGLWAPGGETQYF
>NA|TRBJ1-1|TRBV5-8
CASSLAAGSMNTEAFF
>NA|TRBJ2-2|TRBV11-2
CASSLSGSGELFF
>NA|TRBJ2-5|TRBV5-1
CASRPDFMAQYF
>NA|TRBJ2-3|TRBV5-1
CASSPVLQGGSDTQYF
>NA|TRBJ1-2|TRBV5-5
CASSLEGGLDYGYTF
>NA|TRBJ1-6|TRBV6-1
CASSDVRWRTFYNSPLHF
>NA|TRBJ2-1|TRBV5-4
CASSSEPGPLSYNEQFF
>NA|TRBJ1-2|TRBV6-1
CASSATINYGYTF
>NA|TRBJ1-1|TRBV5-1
CASSDRDRGWAFF
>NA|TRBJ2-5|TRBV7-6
CASSPGQGSTYQETQYF
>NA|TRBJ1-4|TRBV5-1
CASSLTAPNEKLFF
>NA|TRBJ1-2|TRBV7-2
CASSTGTGQGYTF